What follows are 23 T cell receptor beta chains derived from one specimen sequenced in a study of OX40 agonist ivuxolimab in advanced cancers. Method: immunoSEQ multiplex PCR; TCRdb's copy keeps in-frame clones and lacks some. The sample contains some 44,000 clones, around 80% of which appear only once. This specimen was CD4+ or CD8+ T cells sorted from blood, taken in a trial of the OX40 agonist ivuxolimab. These receptors were collected from an adult with an advanced solid tumor such as melanoma, head and neck, liver or kidney cancer.

Points on this clone: A much larger clone lies one base from this, so it may be a read error. The chain combines TRBV6-5 with TRBJ2-7; D remains unclear. The CDR3 loop spans 15 amino acids. The germline V gene encodes CDR1 MNHEY and CDR2 SVGAGI. The CDR3 sequence is CASSFRVPGSYKQYF. The CDR3 DNA reads as TGTGCCAGCAGTTTCCGGGTCCCCGGCTCCTACAAGCAGTACTTC.

This clone was found once. The chain links TRBV6-5 to TRBJ2-7; 7 bases agree with TRBD1. With 4 bases clipped from V and 6 bases from J, the junction kept 6 bases outside the gene matches. This CDR3 region has 13 residues. Germline CDR1 reads MNHEY; CDR2 reads SVGAGI. The CDR3 coding sequence is TGTGCCAGCAGTTCCCCGGACAGGAGCGAGCAGTACTTC. Translated, it gives CASSSPDRSEQYF.

The chain links TRBV6-5 to TRBJ1-3; 8 nucleotides line up with TRBD1. Germline trimming cut 2 bases from V and 13 bases from J; bases unmatched to any gene: 13. The germline V gene encodes CDR1 MNHEY and CDR2 SVGAGI. CDR3 size: 15 residues. CDR3 amino acids: CASSYLDRVPLKIYF. The CDR3 DNA is TGTGCCAGCAGTTACCTGGACAGGGTACCCCTCAAGATATATTTT.

The V gene is TRBV5-6, the J gene TRBJ1-5; D not resolved. In germline, CDR1 is SGHDT, CDR2 YYEEEE. The V gene lost 2 bases and the J gene lost 1 base, with 4 bases spanning the gap. There are 13 residues in the CDR3. CDR3 coding DNA: TGTGCCAGCAGCTTCGGCAGCAATCAGCCCCAGCATTTT. Translated, it gives CASSFGSNQPQHF.

As DNA, the CDR3 is TGCGCCGCCGGGGATGACAGGGAGGTCCAAGCCTCCTACAATGAGCAGTTCTTC. The encoded protein is CAAGDDREVQASYNEQFF. V is TRBV10-1 and J is TRBJ2-1; TRBD1 is a possible D gene (7 bases). The CDR3 covers 18 residues. Germline V CDR1 and CDR2: WNHNN, SYGVQD (reference sequence). V shed 11 bases and J shed 0 bases, with 26 bases lying between them.

The chain's CDR3 is CASSLATVYRSEQFF. The CDR3 DNA sequence: TGTGCCAGCAGCTTGGCGACAGTTTATCGCAGTGAGCAGTTCTTC. The rearrangement links TRBV5-6 to TRBJ2-1, with TRBD1 as a possible D gene (5 bases). The germline V and J ends were trimmed by 0 bases and 9 bases, with 16 bases remaining between them. The CDR3 extends over 15 amino acids. Germline assignment: CDR1 SGHDT and CDR2 YYEEEE.

CDR3 sequence: CSALPGLGGETQYF. CDR3 in DNA: TGCAGCGCCCTACCGGGACTAGGGGGGGAGACCCAGTACTTC. The chain couples TRBV29-1 to TRBJ2-5; the match to TRBD2 covers 8 bases. Germline CDR1 is SQVTM and CDR2 is ANQGSEA. The CDR3 covers 14 residues. The junction had 12 bases not matched to a gene; V was cut back by 7 bases and J by 5 bases.

This clone came up a few times. V usage is TRBV5-1 and J usage is TRBJ2-5; D is possibly TRBD1 (5 bases). Trimming left V 4 bases short and J 5 bases short, with 9 bases between. The V gene's germline CDR1 is SGHRS and CDR2 YFSETQ. The CDR3 has 12 amino acids. This CDR3 is CASSRQQETQYF. CDR3 bases: TGCGCCAGCAGCAGACAGCAGGAGACCCAGTACTTC.

The chain recombines TRBV7-9 with TRBJ1-1, with TRBD1 matching 9 bases. Looked up from germline, CDR1 is SEHNR and CDR2 is FQNEAQ (reference sequence). This CDR3 spans 15 amino acids. The V and J ends lost 3 bases and 7 bases, in that order; junction bases with no gene match: 9. In DNA, the CDR3 is TGTGCCAGCAGCTTCCTCGCGGGACAGGGAAGTGAAGCTTTCTTT. Translation: CASSFLAGQGSEAFF.

This chain connects TRBV28 to TRBJ1-5; tentatively, D is TRBD1 (5 bases). CDR3 length: 15 residues. Germline V gene lookup returns CDR1 MDHEN and CDR2 SYDVKM. Trimming took 2 bases from V and 4 from J, leaving 12 bases between them. The CDR3 loop reads CASSLADSPNQPQHF. The CDR3 bases are TGTGCCAGCAGTTTAGCTGACAGCCCAAATCAGCCCCAGCATTTT.

This clone was detected a few times. The chain is built from TRBV30 and TRBJ1-2, with D perhaps TRBD1 (6 bases). Deletions cut 7 bases from V and 9 bases from J, with 18 bases between. Germline V gene data show CDR1 as GTSNPN and CDR2 as SVGIG (reference sequence). CDR3 length: 12 amino acids. Written as DNA, the CDR3 is TGTGCCTTAGTTCGGATGAGGGGGAGCTACACCTTC. Protein product: CALVRMRGSYTF.

In its sample, this clone was seen once. V usage is TRBV6-6 and J usage is TRBJ2-1, with TRBD1 matching 9 bases. Germline values: CDR1 MNHNY, CDR2 SVGAGI (reference sequence). V lost 4 bases and J lost 10; bases outside the gene matches: 5. The CDR3 has 13 amino acids. The CDR3 region is CASSSWTGEEQFF. The CDR3, as DNA: TGTGCCAGCAGTTCCTGGACAGGGGAAGAGCAGTTCTTC.

The V and J genes are TRBV9 and TRBJ2-2; D unresolved. The CDR3 extends over 16 amino acids. CDR1 is SGDLS and CDR2 is YYNGEE in the germline V gene. V was clipped by 3 bases and J by 0 bases, with 12 bases between them. Here the CDR3 reads CASSGRLGANTGELFF. DNA for the CDR3: TGTGCCAGCAGCGGCCGCCTTGGGGCGAACACCGGGGAGCTGTTTTTT.

The J gene is TRBJ2-7, the V gene TRBV30; D remains ambiguous. Deletions cut 0 bases from V and 7 bases from J, with 7 bases between. The CDR3 sequence is 11 residues long. The germline V gene encodes CDR1 GTSNPN and CDR2 SVGIG (reference sequence). The CDR3 reads CAWSVMREQYF. In DNA, the CDR3 is TGTGCCTGGAGTGTAATGAGAGAGCAGTACTTC.

This clone was observed once. The chain is built from TRBV5-1 and TRBJ1-2, with D perhaps TRBD1 (6 bases). Germline lookup yields CDR1 SGHRS and CDR2 YFSETQ. This CDR3 is built from 13 residues. With 3 bases removed from V and 8 bases from J, the gap between germline ends came to 14 bases. The CDR3 bases are TGCGCCAGCAGCTCGCAGGGGTATGAAGGCTACACCTTC. It is translated as CASSSQGYEGYTF.

The chain employs TRBV4-2 and TRBJ1-1, with no clear D. The CDR3 extends over 13 amino acids. V dropped 0 bases and J dropped 7 bases, with 9 bases sitting between them. In germline, CDR1 is LGHNA, CDR2 YNFKEQ. The CDR3 nucleotides are TGTGCCAGCAGCCAAGATAAGCACCTTGAAGCTTTCTTT. Translating gives CASSQDKHLEAFF.

The gene calls are TRBV5-4 and TRBJ1-2; D unresolved. The CDR3 extends over 14 amino acids. Trimming cost V 4 bases and J 6 bases, with 16 bases left between them. Per germline, CDR1 SGHNT and CDR2 YYREEE (reference sequence). For the CDR3, the DNA is TGTGCCAGCAGCCCCCCGTCCAGACTCGATGGCTACACCTTC. This sequence encodes CASSPPSRLDGYTF.

This chain links TRBV5-1 with TRBJ2-3, with D perhaps being TRBD1 or TRBD2 (5 bases each). CDR1 is SGHRS, CDR2 YFSETQ, per germline. V lost 3 bases to trimming and J lost 2 bases, with 10 bases between them. This CDR3 has 14 amino acids. The chain's CDR3 is CASSSGPSTDTQYF. In DNA, the CDR3 is TGCGCCAGCAGCTCGGGACCCTCCACAGATACGCAGTATTTT.

The chain is built from TRBV7-2 and TRBJ1-3; 7 bases are shared with TRBD1. After removal of 3 bases from V and 4 bases from J, the junction contained 3 bases not matched to a gene. The CDR3 consists of 14 residues. In germline, CDR1 is SGHTA, CDR2 FQGNSA. CDR3: CASSLTGSGNTIYF. The CDR3 nucleotides are TGTGCCAGCAGCTTGACAGGGTCAGGAAACACCATATATTTT.

This chain joins TRBV19 and TRBJ2-1, with 7 bases fitting TRBD2. J was trimmed by 6 bases and V by 4 bases; bases with no gene match: 6. The germline V gene has CDR1 LNHDA and CDR2 SQIVND (reference sequence). The CDR3 is 14 residues long. CDR3 sequence (DNA): TGTGCCAGTAGTACAAGCGGGATTTCCAATGAGCAGTTCTTC. Residues: CASSTSGISNEQFF.

This chain connects TRBV5-1 to TRBJ2-1, with TRBD1 identical over 7 bases. Germline V lookup: CDR1 SGHRS, CDR2 YFSETQ. V was pared by 3 bases and J by 4 bases, with 1 base of the junction left unmatched. The CDR3 runs to 13 residues. Written as DNA, the CDR3 is TGCGCCAGCAGCTCGGGACAGTACAATGAGCAGTTCTTC. As protein: CASSSGQYNEQFF.

The V call is TRBV29-1, the J call TRBJ2-5; D is unresolved. The V end was cut by 4 bases, the J end by 5 bases, with 5 bases between. The CDR3 is 10 residues long. Germline assignment: CDR1 SQVTM and CDR2 ANQGSEA. The CDR3 protein is CSVGGETQYF. CDR3 bases: TGCAGCGTTGGTGGGGAGACCCAGTACTTC.

The chain combines TRBV18 with TRBJ1-1; D is possibly TRBD1 (5 bases). The CDR3 loop spans 13 amino acids. Trimming removed 3 bases from V and 1 base from J, with 6 bases in between. CDR1 is KGHSH, CDR2 LQKENI, per germline. The CDR3 loop reads CASSPTANTEAFF. The CDR3 DNA reads TGTGCCAGCTCACCGACAGCGAACACTGAAGCTTTCTTT.